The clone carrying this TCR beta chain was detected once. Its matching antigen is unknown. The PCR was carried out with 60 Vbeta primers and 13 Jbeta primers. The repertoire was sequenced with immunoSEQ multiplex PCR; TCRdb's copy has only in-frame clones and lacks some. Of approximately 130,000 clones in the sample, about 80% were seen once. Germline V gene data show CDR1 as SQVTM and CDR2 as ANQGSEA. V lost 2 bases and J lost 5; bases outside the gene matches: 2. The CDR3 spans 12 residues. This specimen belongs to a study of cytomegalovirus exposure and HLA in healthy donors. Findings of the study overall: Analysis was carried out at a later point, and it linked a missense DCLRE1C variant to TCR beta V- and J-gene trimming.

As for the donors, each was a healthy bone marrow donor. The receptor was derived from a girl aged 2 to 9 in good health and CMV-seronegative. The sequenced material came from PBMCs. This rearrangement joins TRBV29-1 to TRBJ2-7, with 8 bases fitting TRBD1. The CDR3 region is CSVERTGNEQYF. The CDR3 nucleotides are TGCAGCGTTGAAAGGACAGGGAACGAGCAGTACTTC.